Below, one T cell receptor beta chain is given with its context. Its antigen remains unidentified. No quality values exist for individual bases; no much larger clone is one base distant. V and J lose 1 base and 4 bases, and a span of 13 bases separates them. Taken from the germline V gene (reference sequence), the CDR1 and CDR2 loops are SEHNR and FQNEAQ. From its cysteine to its phenylalanine, the CDR3 spans 15 amino acids. Left in the record is the CDR3 DNA by itself, 45 bases read in frame from the first base. The sample is drawn from a study of T-cell memory formation after mild COVID-19 (TCRdb year 2021). Turning to the overall study: Most TCR sequence clusters were specific to one of the two donors. Longitudinal TCRalpha and TCRbeta repertoire sequencing tracked T-cell clones expanding and contracting after mild COVID-19 in a couple of donors. Two young, previously healthy adult volunteers made up the cohort, one male and one female. What the authors observed across the whole study: The detection of some responding clones in pre-infection memory suggests that pre-existing cross-reactive memory T cells joined the SARS-CoV-2 response. Contracting CD4+ clones appeared mostly in the CM and EM memory subsets, whereas CD8+ clones were enriched in EMRA. Only two mild cases were covered in the study, and larger cohorts including severe cases with pre-infection samples were considered necessary. SARS-CoV-2 specificity was not confirmed for the second-wave clones peaking on day 37. From day 15 to 85, contracting clones showed balanced CD4/CD8 phenotypes, whereas a second wave of clones that expanded from day 15 to 37 leaned towards CD4+.

TCRdb records Illumina NovaSeq 6000 as the sequencer. Using 5'RACE with constant-segment primers, TCRalpha and TCRbeta cDNA libraries were constructed, with sample barcodes and unique molecular identifiers added in the process. RNA was extracted from every sample with Trizol reagent. The libraries were amplified in two PCR steps, and the second step added a second sample barcode and Illumina TruSeq adapters. Libraries were sequenced on an Illumina NovaSeq with 2 x 150 bp paired-end reads. In the paper's pipeline: Demultiplexing of reads and collapsing into UMI-guided consensus sequences were performed with migec v1.2.7. Using mixcr v2.1.11, UMI consensuses were aligned to TRA and TRB V and J templates and then assembled into clonotypes. Expanded or contracted clonotypes were those called significant by both edgeR and NoisET, with noise models trained on biological replicates. edgeR calls used a false discovery rate-adjusted p below 0.01 and a log2 fold-change threshold of 1. As an exploratory analysis of dynamics, PCA with hierarchical clustering was applied to max-normalized trajectories of the 1000 most abundant clonotypes. Separately sequenced CD4+ and CD8+ repertoires were used to assign the CD4 or CD8 phenotype of responding clones. Using fastp trimming at Q25 and MiXCR clonotype assembly, TCRdb reanalyzed the public sequencing data and kept in-frame beta chains. Each CDR3 protein gets just one entry, which takes the most common genes and DNA from the rows behind it. These V and J calls rely on TCRdb rather than the paper's analysis. The sample yields about half a million distinct CDR3 sequences; roughly 18% were counted once. 12% of the sample belongs to the ten largest clones.

Ficoll-Paque density gradient centrifugation was used to isolate PBMCs. The origin of this receptor is an adult woman who had mild COVID-19 (a few samples of this study predate the infection). The sample titles of this study are shuffled in the database, so cell type and time point are left out; the donor was told from shared clones. The chain is made from TRBV7-9 and TRBJ1-1; the D gene is perhaps TRBD1, from 5 matching bases. Sequenced input: PBMCs or a T cell subset sorted from them (not recorded which). The sequenced DNA: TGTGCCAGCAGCTTAGAAAATGCAGGGAGCACTGAAGCTTTCTTT. The encoded protein is CASSLENAGSTEAFF.